This T cell receptor beta chain emerged from a study of blood T cell repertoires in COVID-19. The overall study: From the United States, Italy and Spain came samples of acute and convalescent COVID-19.

Methods used by the authors: Nucleated cell number was recorded as an estimate derived from reference gene primer amplification. Measured with immunoSEQ multiplex PCR; TCRdb has only the in-frame clones, and not every one. From that table come the V and J calls and clone size; the DNA was used to work out D and trimming. The repertoire holds 95,000 to 150,000 clones, with 55% to 75% as singletons. CDR3 length equals 15 residues. V lost 1 base and J 8 bases, leaving 17 bases between the germline ends. CDR1 SGHTA and CDR2 FQGNSA come from the germline V gene. The sample consisted of peripheral blood. This clonotype was obtained from a human donor with acute or convalescent COVID-19. The donor label of this sample is uncertain. The J gene is TRBJ1-2, the V gene TRBV7-2, with D maybe TRBD1 (6 bases). The CDR3 DNA reads as TGTGCCAGCAGCTTAGGGGGGGGCAGGGATCGCGGCTACACCTTC. It yields the protein CASSLGGGRDRGYTF.